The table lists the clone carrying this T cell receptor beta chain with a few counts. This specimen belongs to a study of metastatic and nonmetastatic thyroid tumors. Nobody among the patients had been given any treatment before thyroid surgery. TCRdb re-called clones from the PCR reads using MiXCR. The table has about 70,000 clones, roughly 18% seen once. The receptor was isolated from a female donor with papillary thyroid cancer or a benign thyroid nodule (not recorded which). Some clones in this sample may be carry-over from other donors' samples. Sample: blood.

CDR3 region: CSVESQGSGRGYNEQFF. The CDR3 bases are TGCAGCGTTGAATCGCAGGGAAGCGGGAGGGGTTACAATGAGCAGTTCTTC. The chain recombines TRBV29-1 with TRBJ2-1, with 10 bases aligning to TRBD2. Germline CDR1 reads SQVTM; CDR2 reads ANQGSEA. The V gene end was trimmed by 2 bases and the J gene end by 4 bases; junction bases not matched to a gene: 11. There are 17 residues in the CDR3.